The entry below describes one T cell receptor beta chain. No antigen is known for it. The PCR was carried out with 60 Vbeta primers and 13 Jbeta primers. Using immunoSEQ multiplex PCR, the repertoire was profiled, and TCRdb retains in-frame clones only, with some absent. The sample lists roughly 140,000 clones; 70% to 75% were seen once. The sample is drawn from a study of cytomegalovirus exposure and HLA in healthy donors. Study findings and constraints: Versus the roughly 700-donor mean, an Asian-associated ancestry cluster reportedly showed fewer N-insertions in a later analysis. One cluster of highly shared sequence variants probably arose as a sequencing artifact.

The CDR3 totals 15 residues. Between the trimmed V and J ends, which lost 5 bases and 5 bases, there was a span of 18 bases. Germline V gene lookup returns CDR1 SGHTA and CDR2 FQGNSA. The specimen was PBMCs. The rearrangement joins TRBV7-2 to TRBJ2-5, with D maybe TRBD2 (6 bases). This receptor was identified in a woman younger than 45 in good health and CMV-seronegative. The CDR3 sequence is CASSQTAIRGETQYF. CDR3 nucleotide sequence: TGTGCCAGCAGCCAGACGGCAATCCGGGGGGAGACCCAGTACTTC.